These 18 T cell receptor beta chains originate from one sample sequenced in a study of cytomegalovirus exposure and HLA in healthy donors. A multiplex PCR was run with 60 Vbeta primers and 13 Jbeta primers. The assay was immunoSEQ multiplex PCR, and TCRdb's table has in-frame clones only and misses some. The sample carries approximately 290,000 clones, roughly 80% recorded once. The sample comprised PBMCs. The receptors here all came from a girl aged 2 to 9 in good health and CMV-seronegative.

J is TRBJ1-6 and V is TRBV7-9; D is unclear. The V and J ends lost 4 bases and 4 bases respectively, with 14 bases between them. CDR3 length equals 16 residues. Germline V gene sequence: CDR1 SEHNR, CDR2 FQNEAQ (reference sequence). The DNA of the CDR3 is TGTGCCAGCAGCTCTCGGAGGACGGCTTATAATTCACCCCTCCACTTT. Translation gives CASSSRRTAYNSPLHF.

This clone occurred many times. V is TRBV5-5 and J is TRBJ1-5; D is undetermined. V was shortened by 4 bases and J by 7 bases, with 18 bases between the two germline ends. CDR3 length equals 15 residues. Germline lookup yields CDR1 SGHKS and CDR2 YYEKEE (reference sequence). CDR3 sequence reads: CASSNDMREYQPQHF. The CDR3 DNA follows: TGTGCCAGCAGCAACGATATGAGGGAATACCAGCCCCAGCATTTT.

The CDR3 sequence: CASSLGQGWTQYF. Written as DNA, the CDR3 is TGTGCCAGCAGCTTGGGACAGGGGTGGACCCAGTACTTC. The J gene is TRBJ2-5, the V gene TRBV5-6; 8 bases are a match to TRBD1. After removal of 0 bases from V and 7 bases from J, the junction contained 2 bases not matched to a gene. The CDR3 totals 13 residues. The germline V gene encodes CDR1 SGHDT and CDR2 YYEEEE.

The chain carries TRBV7-7 and TRBJ2-5; a weak D match, TRBD2 (6 bases). The CDR3 is 13 amino acids. Germline-derived CDR1 and CDR2 are SSHAT and FNYEAQ (reference sequence). V was shortened by 6 bases and J by 11 bases, with 19 bases between the two germline ends. CDR3 DNA sequence: TGTGCCAGCAGATGGCGGAACCTACGGGAGCAGTACTTC. It encodes CASRWRNLREQYF. The entire variable domain, with the rest obtained from reference TRBV7-7 and TRBJ2-5, is as follows: GAGVSQSPRYKVTKRGQDVTLRCDPISSHATLYWYQQALGQGPEFLTYFNYEAQPDKSGLPSDRFSAERPEGSISTLTIQRTEQRDSAMYRCASRWRNLREQYFGPGTRLLVL.

This chain uses TRBV7-3 with TRBJ2-2, with 8 bases fitting TRBD1. The CDR3 loop spans 17 amino acids. Germline values: CDR1 SGHTA, CDR2 FQGTGA. After removal of 6 bases from V and 0 bases from J, the junction contained 9 bases not matched to a gene. The CDR3: CASSLTGADANTGELFF. Here the CDR3 DNA reads TGTGCCAGCAGTCTGACAGGGGCCGACGCGAACACCGGGGAGCTGTTTTTT.

The rearrangement links TRBV27 to TRBJ2-7, with a possible D match to TRBD2 (6 bases). Germline V CDR1 and CDR2: MNHEY, SMNVEV (reference sequence). Deletions cut 2 bases from V and 12 bases from J, with 20 bases between. The CDR3 totals 14 residues. In DNA, the CDR3 is TGTGCCAGCAGTTTAAGCGGGCCCTTTATCGCGCGGTACTTC. This sequence encodes CASSLSGPFIARYF.

The rearrangement uses TRBV18 and TRBJ2-1; 7 nucleotides line up with TRBD1. The germline V gene encodes CDR1 KGHSH and CDR2 LQKENI. The CDR3 totals 15 residues. V shed 0 bases and J 9 bases; nucleotides not matched to a gene: 8. The CDR3: CASSPPRTGTGEQFF. The CDR3 DNA reads TGTGCCAGCTCACCACCGAGGACAGGCACGGGTGAGCAGTTCTTC.

V and J are TRBV7-8 and TRBJ1-4, with D uncertain. The CDR3 sequence is 15 residues long. Per germline, CDR1 SGHVS and CDR2 FQNEAQ. V lost 2 bases and J lost 0, with 7 bases in between. In nucleotides, the CDR3 is TGTGCCAGCAGCTTAACTCTATCAACTAATGAAAAACTGTTTTTT. It codes for CASSLTLSTNEKLFF.

This clone has only a few counts. The chain employs TRBV18 and TRBJ1-1; D uncertain. CDR1 KGHSH and CDR2 LQKENI come from the germline V gene. The germline V and J ends were trimmed by 3 bases and 1 base, with 9 bases remaining between them. This CDR3 region has 14 residues. CDR3 sequence: CASSPSHGNTEAFF. The DNA of the CDR3 is TGTGCCAGCTCACCGTCCCACGGGAACACTGAAGCTTTCTTT. Combining the CDR3 with reference TRBV18 and TRBJ1-1 gives the whole variable domain NAGVMQNPRHLVRRRGQEARLRCSPMKGHSHVYWYRQLPEEGLKFMVYLQKENIIDESGMPKERFSAEFPKEGPSILRIQQVVRGDSAAYFCASSPSHGNTEAFFGQGTRLTVV.

This chain joins TRBV5-1 and TRBJ1-2; 7 bases map to TRBD1. Germline lookup yields CDR1 SGHRS and CDR2 YFSETQ. This CDR3 has 15 amino acids. The junction had 13 bases not matched to a gene; V was cut back by 6 bases and J by 5 bases. CDR3 sequence reads: CASTPGTVGLYGYTF. CDR3 DNA: TGCGCCAGCACCCCCGGGACAGTTGGGCTTTATGGCTACACCTTC.

V and J are TRBV5-4 and TRBJ1-6; no clear D gene. This CDR3 has 13 residues. Germline V gene lookup returns CDR1 SGHNT and CDR2 YYREEE (reference sequence). V lost 3 bases, J lost 8 bases, and 9 bases lay in between. The CDR3 DNA is TGTGCCAGCAGCTGGGCCGCAGATTCACCCCTCCACTTT. Translation: CASSWAADSPLHF. The entire variable domain, with the rest obtained from reference TRBV5-4 and TRBJ1-6, is as follows: ETGVTQSPTHLIKTRGQQVTLRCSSQSGHNTVSWYQQALGQGPQFIFQYYREEENGRGNFPPRFSGLQFPNYSSELNVNALELDDSALYLCASSWAADSPLHFGNGTRLTVT.

V gene TRBV29-1 combines with J gene TRBJ2-7; 11 bases fit TRBD1. The CDR3 covers 14 residues. V was clipped by 6 bases and J by 2 bases; unmatched bases: 6. The germline gives CDR1 SQVTM, CDR2 ANQGSEA. CDR3 nucleotide sequence: TGCAGCGTGAAGGGGACAGGGGGGGCCTACGAGCAGTACTTC. Its translation is CSVKGTGGAYEQYF.

The V and J genes are TRBV25-1 and TRBJ1-1, with 9 bases that match TRBD1. J lost 1 base, V lost 3 bases, and 9 bases had no gene match. In germline, CDR1 is MGHDK, CDR2 SYGVNS. The CDR3 extends over 17 amino acids. CDR3 bases: TGTGCCAGCAGTGATAGGTTCCGGGACAGGGAGAACACTGAAGCTTTCTTT. Translating gives CASSDRFRDRENTEAFF.

The genes are TRBV27 and TRBJ2-1; D remains unclear. Germline V gene lookup returns CDR1 MNHEY and CDR2 SMNVEV (reference sequence). This CDR3 spans 15 amino acids. V lost 2 bases to trimming and J lost 0 bases, with 8 bases between them. This CDR3 is CASSLLFSSYNEQFF. The CDR3 nucleotides are TGTGCCAGCAGTTTACTGTTCAGCTCCTACAATGAGCAGTTCTTC.

The rearrangement joins TRBV4-1 to TRBJ2-3; 11 bases align to TRBD2. Per the germline V gene, CDR1 is MGHRA and CDR2 is YSYEKL. Unmatched junction bases numbered 6, after V lost 1 base and J lost 6 bases. This CDR3 has 16 amino acids. The CDR3 DNA sequence: TGCGCCAGCAGCCAAGGGATAGCGGGAGGGCCGGATACGCAGTATTTT. It encodes CASSQGIAGGPDTQYF.

Note on this clone: Mismatch with germline at one junction end may stem from a read error. The V call is TRBV6-5, the J call TRBJ1-1; D is unclear. The CDR3 totals 15 residues. Germline lookup yields CDR1 MNHEY and CDR2 SVGAGI. The chain's CDR3 is CASSYSGMSLLKYIF. Written as DNA, the CDR3 is TGTGCCAGCAGTTACTCCGGGATGTCCCTCCTGAAGTATATCTTT.

Worth noting for this clone: Relative to the germline gene, one junction end is altered; a read error may explain this. This chain joins TRBV6-5 and TRBJ2-3; D is possibly TRBD2 (7 bases). The CDR3 has 16 amino acids. Germline-derived CDR1 and CDR2 are MNHEY and SVGAGI. CDR3 DNA sequence: TGTGCCAGCAGTCACTCCGGGGGGCTCGCCACAGATACGCAGTATTTT. It translates to CASSHSGGLATDTQYF.

This clone came up a few times. The chain employs TRBV27 and TRBJ1-5; 7 nucleotides match TRBD1. Germline V CDR1 and CDR2: MNHEY, SMNVEV (reference sequence). Trimming removed 5 bases from V and 4 bases from J; junction bases left unmatched: 8. CDR3 length equals 15 residues. The DNA for the CDR3 is TGTGCCAGCAGTACGAGGGACAGACGAAATCAGCCCCAGCATTTT. Translating it yields CASSTRDRRNQPQHF.